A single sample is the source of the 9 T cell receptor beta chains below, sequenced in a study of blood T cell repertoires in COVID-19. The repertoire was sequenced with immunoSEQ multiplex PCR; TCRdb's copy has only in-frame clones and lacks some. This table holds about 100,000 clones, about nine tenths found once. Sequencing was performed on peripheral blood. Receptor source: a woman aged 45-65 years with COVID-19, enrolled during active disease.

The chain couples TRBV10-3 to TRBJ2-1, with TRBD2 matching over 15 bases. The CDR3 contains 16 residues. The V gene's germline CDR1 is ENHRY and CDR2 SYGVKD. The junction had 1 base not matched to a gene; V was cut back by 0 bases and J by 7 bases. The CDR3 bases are TGTGCCATCAGTGAGTCCGGACTAGCGGGGGGGAATGAGCAGTTCTTC. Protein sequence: CAISESGLAGGNEQFF.

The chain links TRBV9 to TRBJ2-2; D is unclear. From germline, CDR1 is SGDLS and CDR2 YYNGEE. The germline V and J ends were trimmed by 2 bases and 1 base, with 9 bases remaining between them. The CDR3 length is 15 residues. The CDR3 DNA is TGTGCCAGCAGCGTCGGCAGGTGGAACACCGGGGAGCTGTTTTTT. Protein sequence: CASSVGRWNTGELFF.

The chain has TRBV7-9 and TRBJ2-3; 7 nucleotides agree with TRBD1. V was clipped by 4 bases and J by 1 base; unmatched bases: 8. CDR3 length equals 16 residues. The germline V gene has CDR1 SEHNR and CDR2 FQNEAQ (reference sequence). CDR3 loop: CASSSPRGYGTDTQYF. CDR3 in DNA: TGTGCCAGCAGCTCGCCCAGGGGGTATGGCACAGATACGCAGTATTTT.

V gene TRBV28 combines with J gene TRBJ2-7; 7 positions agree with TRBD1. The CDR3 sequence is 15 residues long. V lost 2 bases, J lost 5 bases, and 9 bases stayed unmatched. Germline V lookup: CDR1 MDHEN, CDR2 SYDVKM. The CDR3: CASSLLTTGADEQYF. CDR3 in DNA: TGTGCCAGCAGTTTACTCACCACAGGGGCGGACGAGCAGTACTTC.

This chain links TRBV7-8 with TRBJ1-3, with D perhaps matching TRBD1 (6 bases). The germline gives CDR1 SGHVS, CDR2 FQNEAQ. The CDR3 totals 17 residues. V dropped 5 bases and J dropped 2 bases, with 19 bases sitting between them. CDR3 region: CASSARRQDSAGNTIYF. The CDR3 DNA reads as TGTGCCAGCAGCGCCCGAAGACAGGATAGTGCTGGAAACACCATATATTTT.

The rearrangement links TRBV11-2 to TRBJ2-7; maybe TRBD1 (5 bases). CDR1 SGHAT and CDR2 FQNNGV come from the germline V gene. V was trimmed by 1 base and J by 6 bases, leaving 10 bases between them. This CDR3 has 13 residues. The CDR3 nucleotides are TGTGCCAGCAGCTTAGGGGCAGGGCGCGAGCAGTACTTC. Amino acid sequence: CASSLGAGREQYF.

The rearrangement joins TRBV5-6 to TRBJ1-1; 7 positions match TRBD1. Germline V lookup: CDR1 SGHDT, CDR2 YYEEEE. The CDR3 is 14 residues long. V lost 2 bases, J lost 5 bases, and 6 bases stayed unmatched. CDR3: CASSFPQGRTEAFF. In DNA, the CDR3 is TGTGCCAGCAGCTTTCCACAGGGGAGAACTGAAGCTTTCTTT. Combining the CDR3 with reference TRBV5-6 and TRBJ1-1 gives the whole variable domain DAGVTQSPTHLIKTRGQQVTLRCSPKSGHDTVSWYQQALGQGPQFIFQYYEEEERQRGNFPDRFSGHQFPNYSSELNVNALLLGDSALYLCASSFPQGRTEAFFGQGTRLTVV.

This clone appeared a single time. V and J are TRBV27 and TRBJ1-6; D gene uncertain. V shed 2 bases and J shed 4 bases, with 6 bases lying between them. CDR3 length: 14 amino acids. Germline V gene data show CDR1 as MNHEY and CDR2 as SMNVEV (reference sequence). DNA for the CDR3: TGTGCCAGCAGTTTAGTACAGTATAATTCACCCCTCCACTTT. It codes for CASSLVQYNSPLHF.

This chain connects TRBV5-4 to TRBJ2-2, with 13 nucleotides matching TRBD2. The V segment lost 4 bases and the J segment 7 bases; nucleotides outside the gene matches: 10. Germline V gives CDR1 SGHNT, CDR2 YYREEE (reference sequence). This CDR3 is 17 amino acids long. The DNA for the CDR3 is TGTGCCAGCAGCCCGCCCCCACTAGCGGGGGGGCTCGGGGAGCTGTTTTTT. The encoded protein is CASSPPPLAGGLGELFF. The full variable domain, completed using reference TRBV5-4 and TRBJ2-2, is ETGVTQSPTHLIKTRGQQVTLRCSSQSGHNTVSWYQQALGQGPQFIFQYYREEENGRGNFPPRFSGLQFPNYSSELNVNALELDDSALYLCASSPPPLAGGLGELFFGEGSRLTVL.